This T cell receptor beta chain appears in the sequencing data of a study of T cell changes during pregnancy in multiple sclerosis. The protocol was immunoSEQ multiplex PCR, while the TCRdb copy is restricted to in-frame clones and leaves out a portion. Here the sample spans more than 65,000 clones, roughly nine tenths being singletons. This clonotype was obtained from a female donor with multiple sclerosis, enrolled in a pregnancy study. This specimen consisted of peripheral blood, obtained before pregnancy.

The CDR3 nucleotides are TGTGCCAGCTCACCACTCGCAGGGCAAGGGTACGAGCAGTACTTC. As protein: CASSPLAGQGYEQYF. The genes are TRBV18 and TRBJ2-7, with a possible D match to TRBD1 (5 bases). The germline V gene encodes CDR1 KGHSH and CDR2 LQKENI. The V gene lost 1 base and the J gene lost 4 bases, with 14 bases spanning the gap. This CDR3 has 15 amino acids.